This entry describes one T cell receptor beta chain. The data originate from a study of technical replicates of blood from several donors. The CDR3 is 19 amino acids. Germline CDR1 reads KGHSH; CDR2 reads LQKENI. With V trimmed by 2 bases and J by 0 bases, 9 bases remained unmatched. Method: immunoSEQ multiplex PCR; TCRdb's copy keeps in-frame clones and lacks some. The sample includes tens of thousands of clones, around 87% of them seen just once. Material: PBMCs. The chain joins TRBV18 to TRBJ2-6, with TRBD1 matching over 8 bases. This TCR came from a human donor in good health. Some clones in this sample may be carry-over from other donors' samples. The CDR3: CASSPVSGTGSSGANVLTF. Written as DNA, the CDR3 is TGTGCCAGCTCACCAGTCTCCGGGACAGGAAGCTCTGGGGCCAACGTCCTGACTTTC.